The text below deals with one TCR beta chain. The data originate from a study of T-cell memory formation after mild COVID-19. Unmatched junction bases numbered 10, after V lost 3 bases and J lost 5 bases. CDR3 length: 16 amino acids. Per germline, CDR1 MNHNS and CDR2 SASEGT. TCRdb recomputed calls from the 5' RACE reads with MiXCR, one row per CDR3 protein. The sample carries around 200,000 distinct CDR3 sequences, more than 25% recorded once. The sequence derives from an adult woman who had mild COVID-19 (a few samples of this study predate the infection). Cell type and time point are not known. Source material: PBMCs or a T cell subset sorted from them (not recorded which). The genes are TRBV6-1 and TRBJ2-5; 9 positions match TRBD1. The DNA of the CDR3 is TGTGCCAGCAGTGATCTATGGGACAGGGTAACGGAGACCCAGTACTTC. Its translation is CASSDLWDRVTETQYF.